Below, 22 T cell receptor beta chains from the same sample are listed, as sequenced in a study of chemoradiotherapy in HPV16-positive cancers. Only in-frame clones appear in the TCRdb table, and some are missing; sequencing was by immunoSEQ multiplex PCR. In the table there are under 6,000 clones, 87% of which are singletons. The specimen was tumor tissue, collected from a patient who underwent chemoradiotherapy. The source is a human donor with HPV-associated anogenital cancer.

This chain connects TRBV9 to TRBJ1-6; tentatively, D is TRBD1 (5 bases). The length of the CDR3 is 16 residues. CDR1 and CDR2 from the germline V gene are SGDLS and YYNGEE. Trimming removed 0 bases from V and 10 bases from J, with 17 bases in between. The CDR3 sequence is CASSVGASPGGSPLHF. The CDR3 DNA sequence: TGTGCCAGCAGCGTAGGGGCGTCTCCTGGGGGATCACCCCTCCACTTT.

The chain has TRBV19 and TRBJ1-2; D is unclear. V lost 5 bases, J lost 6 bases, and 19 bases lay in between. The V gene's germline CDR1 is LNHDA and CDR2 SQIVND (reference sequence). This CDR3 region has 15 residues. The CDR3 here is CASSSPRTSTHGYTF. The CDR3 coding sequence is TGTGCCAGTAGTTCTCCTAGGACCTCGACCCATGGCTACACCTTC.

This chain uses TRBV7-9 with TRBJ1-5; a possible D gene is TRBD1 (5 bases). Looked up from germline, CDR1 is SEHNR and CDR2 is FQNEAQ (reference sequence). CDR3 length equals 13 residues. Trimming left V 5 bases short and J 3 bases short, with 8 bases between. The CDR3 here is CASSRGPNQPQHF. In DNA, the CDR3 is TGTGCCAGCAGCAGGGGCCCCAATCAGCCCCAGCATTTT.

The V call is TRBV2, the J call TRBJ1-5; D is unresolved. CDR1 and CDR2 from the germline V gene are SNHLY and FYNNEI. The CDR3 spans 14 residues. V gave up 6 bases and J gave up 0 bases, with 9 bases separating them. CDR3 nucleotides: TGTGCCAGCAGGCGCCGATATAGCAATCAGCCCCAGCATTTT. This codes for CASRRRYSNQPQHF.

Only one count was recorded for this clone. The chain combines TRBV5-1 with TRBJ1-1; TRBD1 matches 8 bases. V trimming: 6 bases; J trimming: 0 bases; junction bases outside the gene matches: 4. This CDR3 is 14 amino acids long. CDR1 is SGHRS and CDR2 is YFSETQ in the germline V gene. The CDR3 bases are TGCGCCAGCAAGGACAGGGTCCTGAACACTGAAGCTTTCTTT. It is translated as CASKDRVLNTEAFF.

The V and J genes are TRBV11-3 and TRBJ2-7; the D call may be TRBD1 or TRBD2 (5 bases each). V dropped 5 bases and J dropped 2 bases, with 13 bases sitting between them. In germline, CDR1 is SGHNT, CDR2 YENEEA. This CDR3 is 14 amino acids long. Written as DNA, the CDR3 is TGTGCCAGCAGCCCCCGGGGCAGACCCTACGAGCAGTACTTC. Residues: CASSPRGRPYEQYF.

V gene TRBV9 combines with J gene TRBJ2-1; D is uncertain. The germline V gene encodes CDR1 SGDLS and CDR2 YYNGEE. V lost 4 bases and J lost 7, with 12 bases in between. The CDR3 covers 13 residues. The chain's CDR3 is CASSPREENEQFF. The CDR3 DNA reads TGTGCCAGCAGCCCCCGAGAGGAAAATGAGCAGTTCTTC. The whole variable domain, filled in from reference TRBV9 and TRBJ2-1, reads DSGVTQTPKHLITATGQRVTLRCSPRSGDLSVYWYQQSLDQGLQFLIQYYNGEERAKGNILERFSAQQFPDLHSELNLSSLELGDSALYFCASSPREENEQFFGPGTRLTVL.

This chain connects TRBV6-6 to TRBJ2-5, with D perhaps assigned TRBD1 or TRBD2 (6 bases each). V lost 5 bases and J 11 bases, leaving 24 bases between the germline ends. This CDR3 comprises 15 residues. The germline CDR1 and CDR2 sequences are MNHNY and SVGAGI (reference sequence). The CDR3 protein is CASSTPGEAWGAQYF. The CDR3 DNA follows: TGTGCCAGCAGTACCCCAGGGGAGGCCTGGGGGGCTCAGTACTTC.

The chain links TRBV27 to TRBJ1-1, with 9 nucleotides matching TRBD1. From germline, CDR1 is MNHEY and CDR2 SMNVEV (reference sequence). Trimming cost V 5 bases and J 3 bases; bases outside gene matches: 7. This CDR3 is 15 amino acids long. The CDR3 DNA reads TGTGCCAGCAGTGCCCACAGGGGGCAGGACACTGAAGCTTTCTTT. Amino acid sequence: CASSAHRGQDTEAFF.

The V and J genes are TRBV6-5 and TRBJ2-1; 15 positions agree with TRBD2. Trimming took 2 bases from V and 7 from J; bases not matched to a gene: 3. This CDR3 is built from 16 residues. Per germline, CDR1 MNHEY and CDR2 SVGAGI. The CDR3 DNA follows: TGTGCCAGCAGTTACCGAGGGACTAGCGGGAGGAATGAGCAGTTCTTC. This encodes CASSYRGTSGRNEQFF.

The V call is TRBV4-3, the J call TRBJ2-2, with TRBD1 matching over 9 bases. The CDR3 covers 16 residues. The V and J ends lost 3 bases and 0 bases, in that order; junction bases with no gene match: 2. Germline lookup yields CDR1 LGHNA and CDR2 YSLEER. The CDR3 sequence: CASSQGQGPNTGELFF. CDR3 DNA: TGCGCCAGCAGCCAGGGACAGGGCCCGAACACCGGGGAGCTGTTTTTT.

Written as DNA, the CDR3 is TGCAGCGTTAAGCCCTTTGGATACTACGAGCAGTACTTC. Translated, it gives CSVKPFGYYEQYF. The chain combines TRBV29-1 with TRBJ2-7; D is uncertain. Trimming pared 5 bases from V and 3 bases from J, leaving 14 bases between. CDR3 length: 13 residues. Germline V gives CDR1 SQVTM, CDR2 ANQGSEA.

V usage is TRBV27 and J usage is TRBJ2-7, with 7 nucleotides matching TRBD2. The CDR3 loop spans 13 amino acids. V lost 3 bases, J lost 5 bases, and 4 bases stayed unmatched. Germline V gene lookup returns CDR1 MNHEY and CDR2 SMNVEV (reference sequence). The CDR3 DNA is TGTGCCAGCAGTTTCGGGGGGAGGCACGAGCAGTACTTC. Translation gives CASSFGGRHEQYF.

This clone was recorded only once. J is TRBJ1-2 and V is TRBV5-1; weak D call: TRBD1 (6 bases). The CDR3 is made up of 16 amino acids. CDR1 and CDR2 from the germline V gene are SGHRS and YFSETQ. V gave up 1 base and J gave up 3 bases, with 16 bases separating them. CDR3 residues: CASSLQGGGEYYGYTF. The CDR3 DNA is TGCGCCAGCAGCTTGCAAGGGGGGGGTGAATACTATGGCTACACCTTC.

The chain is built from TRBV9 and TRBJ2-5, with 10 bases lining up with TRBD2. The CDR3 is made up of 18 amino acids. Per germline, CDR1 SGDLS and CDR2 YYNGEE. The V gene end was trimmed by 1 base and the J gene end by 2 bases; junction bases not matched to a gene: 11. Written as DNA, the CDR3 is TGTGCCAGCAGCGTAATGTCTAGCGGGAGAGGCTCACAAGAGACCCAGTACTTC. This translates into CASSVMSSGRGSQETQYF.

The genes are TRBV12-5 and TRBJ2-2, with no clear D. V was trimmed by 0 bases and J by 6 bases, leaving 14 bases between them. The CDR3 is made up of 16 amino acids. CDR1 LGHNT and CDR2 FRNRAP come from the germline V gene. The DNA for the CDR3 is TGTGCTAGTGGTTTGGTAATTAGGTTCGGAGCCGGGGAGCTGTTTTTT. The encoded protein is CASGLVIRFGAGELFF. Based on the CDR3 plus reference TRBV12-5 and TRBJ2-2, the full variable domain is DARVTQTPRHKVTEMGQEVTMRCQPILGHNTVFWYRQTMMQGLELLAYFRNRAPLDDSGMPKDRFSAEMPDATLATLKIQPSEPRDSAVYFCASGLVIRFGAGELFFGEGSRLTVL.

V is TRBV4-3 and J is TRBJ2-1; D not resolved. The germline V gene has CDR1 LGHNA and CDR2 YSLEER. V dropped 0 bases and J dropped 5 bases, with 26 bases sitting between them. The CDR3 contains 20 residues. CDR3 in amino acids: CASSQDFSPPGALYDNEQFF. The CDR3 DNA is TGCGCCAGCAGCCAAGATTTTTCCCCCCCCGGTGCCCTCTACGACAATGAGCAGTTCTTC.

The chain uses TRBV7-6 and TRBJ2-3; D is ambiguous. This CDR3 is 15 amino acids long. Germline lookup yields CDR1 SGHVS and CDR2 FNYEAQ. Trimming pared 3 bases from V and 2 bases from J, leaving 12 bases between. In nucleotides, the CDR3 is TGTGCCAGCAGCTTCCAACACCGAACCACAGATACGCAGTATTTT. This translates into CASSFQHRTTDTQYF.

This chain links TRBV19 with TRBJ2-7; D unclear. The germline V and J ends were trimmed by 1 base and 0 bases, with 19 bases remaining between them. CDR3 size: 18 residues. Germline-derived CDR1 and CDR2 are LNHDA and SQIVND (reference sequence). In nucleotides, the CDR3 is TGTGCCAGTAGTATAGGCCCAACCAAGAAGTGTCTCTCCTACGAGCAGTACTTC. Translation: CASSIGPTKKCLSYEQYF.

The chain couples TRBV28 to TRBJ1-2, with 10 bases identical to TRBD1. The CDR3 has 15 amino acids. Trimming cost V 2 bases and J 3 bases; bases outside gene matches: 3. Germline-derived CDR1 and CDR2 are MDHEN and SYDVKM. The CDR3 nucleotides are TGTGCCAGCAGTTTAGGGACAGGGGAAGACTATGGCTACACCTTC. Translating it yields CASSLGTGEDYGYTF.

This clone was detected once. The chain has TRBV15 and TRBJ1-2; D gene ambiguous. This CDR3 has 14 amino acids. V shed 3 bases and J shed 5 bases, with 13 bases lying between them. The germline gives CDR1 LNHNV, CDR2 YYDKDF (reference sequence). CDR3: CATSSSQTGYGYTF. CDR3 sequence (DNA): TGTGCCACCAGCAGCTCACAAACTGGGTATGGCTACACCTTC.

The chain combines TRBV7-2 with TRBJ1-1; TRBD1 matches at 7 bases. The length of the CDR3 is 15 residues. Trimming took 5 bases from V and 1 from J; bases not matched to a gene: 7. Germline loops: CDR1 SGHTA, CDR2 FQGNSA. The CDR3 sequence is CASSPKTGTNTEAFF. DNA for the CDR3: TGTGCCAGCAGCCCCAAGACAGGGACGAACACTGAAGCTTTCTTT. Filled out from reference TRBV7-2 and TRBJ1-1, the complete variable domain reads GAGVSQSPSNKVTEKGKDVELRCDPISGHTALYWYRQSLGQGLEFLIYFQGNSAPDKSGLPSDRFSAERTGGSVSTLTIQRTQQEDSAVYLCASSPKTGTNTEAFFGQGTRLTVV.